Below are 32 T cell receptor beta chains sequenced from a single sample in a study of T cells in Graves' hyperthyroidism and ophthalmopathy. Amplified regions were TCR beta CDR3 sequences from RNA transcripts. The TCR CDR3 was amplified in a first-round RT-PCR using the HTBI primer set. TCRdb ran MiXCR on the multiplex PCR reads and lists one entry per CDR3 protein. The sample has some 800,000 distinct CDR3 sequences; around 39% are singletons. The sequencing input was blood. These receptors came from a young man with Graves' hyperthyroidism.

This clonotype has just a few counts. The chain employs TRBV20-1 and TRBJ2-5, with 11 bases lining up with TRBD2. V shed 6 bases and J 3 bases; nucleotides not matched to a gene: 9. The CDR3 runs to 15 residues. In germline, CDR1 is DFQATT, CDR2 SNEGSKA (reference sequence). The CDR3 is CSALHLTSGEETQYF. CDR3 DNA sequence: TGCAGTGCACTCCATTTGACTAGCGGGGAAGAGACCCAGTACTTC.

The rearrangement links TRBV6-2 or TRBV6-3 to TRBJ1-1; D not resolved. The V end lost 0 bases, the J end lost 7 bases, and 9 bases lay between the germline ends. The CDR3 loop spans 13 amino acids. Germline V gene lookup returns CDR1 MNHEY and CDR2 SVGEGT. The CDR3 bases are TGTGCCAGCAGTTACTCTGGGGATATTGAAGCTTTCTTT. Translated: CASSYSGDIEAFF.

This clonotype was observed a handful of times. The rearrangement uses TRBV6-5 and TRBJ2-5, with 11 bases identical to TRBD2. The trim removed 5 bases at V and 0 bases at J, leaving 8 bases unmatched. CDR1 MNHEY and CDR2 SVGAGI come from the germline V gene. This CDR3 contains 17 residues. This CDR3 reads CASSDPTSGEYQETQYF. CDR3 DNA: TGTGCCAGCAGTGACCCGACTAGCGGGGAGTACCAAGAGACCCAGTACTTC.

Comment on this clonotype: This CDR3 fails to terminate in the conserved phenylalanine or tryptophan, so it likely reflects a read error. Because the CDR3's place on the DNA is in doubt, the DNA is left out and the CDR3 is given as listed by TCRdb. V and J are TRBV29-1 and TRBJ1-5. Per germline, CDR1 SQVTM and CDR2 ANQGSEA. The length of the CDR3 is 8 amino acids, counting both ends. This CDR3 reads CSVEEGSR.

This chain joins TRBV9 and TRBJ1-2, with TRBD1 identical over 9 bases. There are 14 residues in the CDR3. V trimming: 3 bases; J trimming: 6 bases; junction bases outside the gene matches: 6. Germline CDR1 SGDLS, CDR2 YYNGEE. The CDR3 DNA follows: TGTGCCAGCAGCGGCCCAACAGGGGGCCATGGCTACACCTTC. Amino acid sequence: CASSGPTGGHGYTF.

This clonotype was observed a few times. The V call is TRBV19, the J call TRBJ1-1; 8 positions match TRBD1. The germline gives CDR1 LNHDA, CDR2 SQIVND (reference sequence). The CDR3 is made up of 15 amino acids. The J segment lost 5 bases and the V segment lost 6 bases, leaving 11 bases of the junction unmatched. The CDR3 DNA reads TGTGCCAGTAGCCCACAGGGGGGCCTGAGGACTGAAGCTTTCTTT. Amino acids: CASSPQGGLRTEAFF.

This clonotype was detected only a few times. A single base separates this from a much larger clone, so it may be a read error. This sequence joins TRBV29-1 and TRBJ2-7; D unresolved. The ends were cut back, 6 bases at V and 12 bases at J, with 24 bases in the middle. The V gene's germline CDR1 is SQVTM and CDR2 ANQGSEA. The CDR3 spans 13 residues. CDR3 DNA: TGCAGCGTATTGCCCACCGGCCAGGAAAGGCTGTACTTC. Translated, it gives CSVLPTGQERLYF.

The chain carries TRBV20-1 and TRBJ1-1; weak D call: TRBD1 (5 bases). Per germline, CDR1 DFQATT and CDR2 SNEGSKA (reference sequence). This CDR3 region has 15 residues. Trimming cost V 0 bases and J 3 bases, with 14 bases left between them. As DNA, the CDR3 is TGCAGTGCTAGAGATCCGGGCCGGGGGGACACTGAAGCTTTCTTT. This codes for CSARDPGRGDTEAFF.

This clonotype has only one observation. This chain links TRBV20-1 with TRBJ1-1, with D possibly being TRBD1 (5 bases). CDR1 and CDR2 from the germline V gene are DFQATT and SNEGSKA (reference sequence). The CDR3 covers 12 residues. Written as DNA, the CDR3 is TGCAGCTTAGGGGAGGGGAACACTGAAGCTTTCTTT. Amino acids: CSLGEGNTEAFF.

This clonotype occurred many times. The chain joins TRBV7-6 to TRBJ2-7; unclear D gene. Trimming stripped 1 base from V and 2 bases from J, with 3 bases between. The germline V gene has CDR1 SGHVS and CDR2 FNYEAQ. The CDR3 has 12 amino acids. This CDR3 reads CASSLEAYEQYF. DNA of the CDR3: TGTGCCAGCAGCTTAGAGGCCTACGAGCAGTACTTC.

This chain joins TRBV7-8 and TRBJ2-7; no firm D call. V lost 8 bases, J lost 7 bases, and 12 bases lay in between. The CDR3 runs 11 residues. CDR1 is SGHVS and CDR2 is FQNEAQ in the germline V gene. The chain's CDR3 is CASGSRVEQYF. The CDR3, as DNA: TGTGCCAGCGGATCAAGGGTGGAGCAGTACTTC.

V gene TRBV10-3 combines with J gene TRBJ1-5; 9 positions agree with TRBD1. TRBJ2-3 matches the DNA end more closely, so the J call is doubtful. This CDR3 region has 15 residues. Germline CDR1 ENHRY, CDR2 SYGVKD. The CDR3 sequence is CATGTGGASTDTQYF. The CDR3, as DNA: TGTGCCACGGGAACAGGGGGCGCTTCCACAGATACGCAGTATTTT.

This clonotype was observed a few times. This CDR3 is CASSLFMGTGELFF. The CDR3 coding sequence is TGTGCCAGCAGCTTATTTATGGGCACCGGGGAGCTGTTTTTT. V usage is TRBV7-3 and J usage is TRBJ2-2; D is ambiguous. Germline values: CDR1 SGHTA, CDR2 FQGTGA. This CDR3 is built from 14 residues. Trimming cost V 2 bases and J 4 bases, with 8 bases left between them. Drawing the rest from reference TRBV7-3 and TRBJ2-2, the complete variable domain is GAGVSQTPSNKVTEKGKYVELRCDPISGHTALYWYRQSLGQGPEFLIYFQGTGAADDSGLPNDRFFAVRPEGSVSTLKIQRTERGDSAVYLCASSLFMGTGELFFGEGSRLTVL.

CDR3 region: CASTLGDTGELFF. In DNA form, the CDR3 reads TGTGCCAGCACCCTAGGGGACACCGGGGAGCTGTTTTTT. This rearrangement joins TRBV6-5 to TRBJ2-2; TRBD1 is a possible D gene (5 bases). V lost 7 bases and J lost 3, with 9 bases in between. This CDR3 comprises 13 residues. CDR1 and CDR2 from the germline V gene are MNHEY and SVGAGI.

This clonotype was observed at least ten times. The rearrangement links TRBV29-1 to TRBJ1-3; possible D gene TRBD1, 6 bases. The CDR3 is made up of 14 amino acids. The ends were cut back, 4 bases at V and 3 bases at J, with 13 bases in the middle. Germline-derived CDR1 and CDR2 are SQVTM and ANQGSEA. CDR3 DNA sequence: TGCAGCGTTGGGTCGGGGGCGAGTGGAAACACCATATATTTT. It translates to CSVGSGASGNTIYF.

Comments on this clonotype: This sequence may be a read error, since a much larger clone differs from it by one base. CDR3 amino acids: CASSSIRAEQHF. CDR3 bases: TGTGCCAGCAGCTCAATTCGAGCGGAGCAGCACTTC. The chain links TRBV7-8 to TRBJ2-7; D perhaps matches TRBD2 (5 bases). Germline CDR1 reads SGHVS; CDR2 reads FQNEAQ. CDR3 size: 12 residues.

V usage is TRBV20-1 and J usage is TRBJ2-5, with TRBD2 matching over 11 bases. The CDR3 length is 14 residues. The germline gives CDR1 DFQATT, CDR2 SNEGSKA (reference sequence). Trimming removed 5 bases from V and 5 bases from J; junction bases left unmatched: 7. Written as DNA, the CDR3 is TGCAGTGCTGGGGTAGCGGGGGGGCGGGAGACCCAGTACTTC. It yields the protein CSAGVAGGRETQYF.

This clonotype was recorded many times. The rearrangement links TRBV19 to TRBJ2-7; D unresolved. The CDR3 extends over 13 amino acids. Germline CDR1 reads LNHDA; CDR2 reads SQIVND (reference sequence). Trimming took 5 bases from V and 6 from J, leaving 14 bases between them. The CDR3 bases are TGTGCCAGTAGTCCTGGTTTGGGTGGCGAGCAGTACTTC. It translates to CASSPGLGGEQYF. The full variable domain, rest sourced from reference TRBV19 and TRBJ2-7, is DGGITQSPKYLFRKEGQNVTLSCEQNLNHDAMYWYRQDPGQGLRLIYYSQIVNDFQKGDIAEGYSVSREKKESFPLTVTSAQKNPTAFYLCASSPGLGGEQYFGPGTRLTVT.

This clonotype was recorded at least ten times. CDR3 in DNA: TGTGCCACCAGTGATCCGGGGTTCGGGGAGCTGTTTTTT. Translation gives CATSDPGFGELFF. The J gene is TRBJ2-2, the V gene TRBV24-1; possibly TRBD2 for D (5 bases). The CDR3 runs 13 residues. Germline CDR1 reads KGHDR; CDR2 reads SFDVKD. V dropped 3 bases and J dropped 7 bases, with 8 bases sitting between them.

The rearrangement links TRBV10-3 to TRBJ1-3; D uncertain. The CDR3 runs 14 residues. V dropped 4 bases and J dropped 0 bases, with 7 bases sitting between them. From germline, CDR1 is ENHRY and CDR2 SYGVKD. Here the CDR3 reads CAISAPVSGNTIYF. In DNA, the CDR3 is TGTGCCATCAGTGCCCCGGTCTCTGGAAACACCATATATTTT.

The gene calls are TRBV14 and TRBJ2-7; TRBD2 matches at 8 bases. The CDR3 totals 15 residues. CDR1 is SGHDN, CDR2 FVKESK, per germline. Trimming took 2 bases from V and 2 from J; bases not matched to a gene: 5. The CDR3: CASSQSGGSTYEQYF. The CDR3 bases are TGTGCCAGCAGCCAAAGCGGGGGTTCAACCTACGAGCAGTACTTC.

Points on this clonotype: A read error may be the cause here, since a much bigger clone is one base away. V usage is TRBV7-9 and J usage is TRBJ1-2; D gene ambiguous. The CDR3 contains 14 residues. Germline V CDR1 and CDR2: SEHNR, FQNEAQ (reference sequence). CDR3 region: CASHASAAKYGYTF. CDR3 in DNA: TGTGCCAGCCACGCGTCAGCAGCTAAATATGGCTACACCTTC.

The rearrangement joins TRBV11-2 to TRBJ2-7; tentatively, D is TRBD1 or TRBD2 (6 bases each). The CDR3 loop spans 16 amino acids. V lost 2 bases, J lost 1 base, and 15 bases lay in between. Germline lookup yields CDR1 SGHAT and CDR2 FQNNGV. CDR3 sequence reads: CASSLSVRDISYEQYF. The CDR3 DNA sequence: TGTGCCAGCAGCTTAAGTGTGCGGGACATATCCTACGAGCAGTACTTC.

The gene calls are TRBV7-9 and TRBJ2-7; 9 bases map to TRBD2. The CDR3 contains 16 residues. V was clipped by 1 base and J by 6 bases; unmatched bases: 10. CDR1 is SEHNR and CDR2 is FQNEAQ in the germline V gene (reference sequence). CDR3 sequence: CASSLGAGGPAGEQYF. The CDR3 region has the DNA TGTGCCAGCAGCTTAGGTGCGGGAGGGCCTGCCGGCGAGCAGTACTTC.

V is TRBV29-1 and J is TRBJ2-2; D gene ambiguous. The CDR3 spans 13 residues. Per the germline V gene, CDR1 is SQVTM and CDR2 is ANQGSEA. The V end was cut by 4 bases, the J end by 5 bases, with 11 bases between. CDR3 loop: CSVGRTETGELFF. DNA for the CDR3: TGCAGCGTTGGGCGGACCGAAACCGGGGAGCTGTTTTTT.

This clonotype has ten or more counts. V usage is TRBV20-1 and J usage is TRBJ2-7; D gene ambiguous. Germline-derived CDR1 and CDR2 are DFQATT and SNEGSKA (reference sequence). The CDR3 is 11 amino acids. V shed 5 bases and J shed 3 bases, with 8 bases lying between them. CDR3 DNA: TGCAGTGCTGTCGACATCTACGAGCAGTACTTC. Protein sequence: CSAVDIYEQYF.

The V call is TRBV2, the J call TRBJ1-1; D is uncertain. The germline V gene encodes CDR1 SNHLY and CDR2 FYNNEI. V lost 6 bases to trimming and J lost 5 bases, with 16 bases between them. The CDR3 extends over 14 amino acids. CDR3 region: CASSLWEVPTEAFF. The CDR3 DNA follows: TGTGCCAGCAGCCTCTGGGAGGTACCGACTGAAGCTTTCTTT.

This clonotype appeared many times. The chain uses TRBV12-3 or TRBV12-4 and TRBJ1-1, with a possible D match to TRBD1 (6 bases). This CDR3 comprises 14 residues. V lost 3 bases, J lost 1 base, and 9 bases lay in between. The CDR3 DNA follows: TGTGCCAGCAGTTTCGACAGGAAGAACACTGAAGCTTTCTTT. Translation: CASSFDRKNTEAFF.

A single count supports this clonotype. This clone may be a read error of a much larger clone one base away. The genes are TRBV29-1 and TRBJ2-3; D not certain. V lost 4 bases and J lost 7, with 9 bases in between. The length of the CDR3 is 11 residues. Germline lookup yields CDR1 SQVTM and CDR2 ANQGSEA. CDR3 amino acids: CSVAGTYTQYF. In DNA form, the CDR3 reads TGCAGCGTTGCTGGTACCTATACGCAGTATTTT.

Concerning this clonotype itself: The junction departs from germline at one end; a sequencing error may be responsible. This chain joins TRBV7-9 and TRBJ2-7; a possible D gene is TRBD2 (6 bases). CDR1 and CDR2 (germline): SEHNR, FQNEAQ (reference sequence). This CDR3 has 15 residues. The CDR3 here is CANSLGLSNTYEQYF. CDR3 DNA sequence: TGTGCCAACAGCCTCGGACTATCGAACACCTACGAGCAGTACTTC.

This chain joins TRBV10-3 and TRBJ1-5, with TRBD1 as a possible D gene (5 bases). V lost 3 bases to trimming and J lost 4 bases, with 10 bases between them. This CDR3 spans 14 amino acids. CDR1 and CDR2 from the germline V gene are ENHRY and SYGVKD. As DNA, the CDR3 is TGTGCCATCAGTGAAGAGGGGTTTAATCAGCCCCAGCATTTT. Amino acids: CAISEEGFNQPQHF.

In this sample, this clonotype turned up many times. The V and J genes are TRBV5-1 and TRBJ1-2; 7 positions match TRBD1. The germline CDR1 and CDR2 sequences are SGHRS and YFSETQ. The CDR3 spans 14 residues. Germline trimming cut 4 bases from V and 0 bases from J; bases unmatched to any gene: 3. Here the CDR3 DNA reads TGCGCCAGCAGCCCGGGACAGCCTAACTATGGCTACACCTTC. Its protein is CASSPGQPNYGYTF.